This entry is about one T cell receptor (beta chain). The use of genomic DNA as template underpinned the TCR beta VDJ and CDR3 profiling. A single record per CDR3 protein comes from TCRdb applying MiXCR to the reads. The sample records approximately 98,000 distinct CDR3 sequences, around 62% being singletons. The sample comes from a study of CD8+CD57+ T cells in acquired aplastic anemia. CD8+CD57+ cell expansion had been shown by flow cytometry in patients chosen for sequencing. The sequence was collected from a human donor with aplastic anemia. The sequencing input was sorted CD4+, CD8+, or CD8+CD57+ T cells (not recorded which) from PBMCs.

The CDR3 DNA sequence: TGCGCCAGCAGGGACACCCAACTCGGCAATCAGTTCTTC. As protein: CASRDTQLGNQFF. The rearrangement links TRBV10-1 to TRBJ2-1, with D possibly TRBD1 on 5 matching bases. The ends were cut back, 6 bases at V and 13 bases at J, with 19 bases in the middle. The CDR3 extends over 13 amino acids. Germline V gene sequence: CDR1 WNHNN, CDR2 SYGVQD (reference sequence).